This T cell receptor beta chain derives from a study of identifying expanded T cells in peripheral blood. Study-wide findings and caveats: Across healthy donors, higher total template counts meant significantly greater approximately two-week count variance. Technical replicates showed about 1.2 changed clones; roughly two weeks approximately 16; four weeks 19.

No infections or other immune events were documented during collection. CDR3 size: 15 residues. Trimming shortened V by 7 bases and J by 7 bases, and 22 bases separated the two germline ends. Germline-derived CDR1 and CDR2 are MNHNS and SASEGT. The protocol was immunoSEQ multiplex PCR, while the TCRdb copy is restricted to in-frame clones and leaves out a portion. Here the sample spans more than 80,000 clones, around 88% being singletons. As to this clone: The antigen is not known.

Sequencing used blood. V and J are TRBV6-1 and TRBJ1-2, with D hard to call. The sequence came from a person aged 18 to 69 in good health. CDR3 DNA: TGTGCCAGCACTACGCCAGGCCTCGCAACGGGTGGCTACACCTTC. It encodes CASTTPGLATGGYTF.